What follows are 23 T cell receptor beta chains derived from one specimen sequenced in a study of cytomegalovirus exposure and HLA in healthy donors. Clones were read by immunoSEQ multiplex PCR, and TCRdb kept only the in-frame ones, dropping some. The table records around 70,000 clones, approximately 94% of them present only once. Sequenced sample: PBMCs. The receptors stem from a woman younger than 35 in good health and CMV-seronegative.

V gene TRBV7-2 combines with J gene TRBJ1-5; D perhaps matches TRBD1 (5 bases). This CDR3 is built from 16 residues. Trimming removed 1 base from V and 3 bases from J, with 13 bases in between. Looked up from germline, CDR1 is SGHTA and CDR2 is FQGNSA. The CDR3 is CASSLVTGSFNQPQHF. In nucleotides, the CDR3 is TGTGCCAGCAGCTTAGTTACAGGAAGTTTCAATCAGCCCCAGCATTTT.

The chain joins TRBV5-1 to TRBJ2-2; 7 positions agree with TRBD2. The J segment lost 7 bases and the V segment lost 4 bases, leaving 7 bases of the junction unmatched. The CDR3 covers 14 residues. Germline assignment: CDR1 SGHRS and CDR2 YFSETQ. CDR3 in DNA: TGCGCCAGCAGCACCCGATGGGGGGGCGGGGAGCTGTTTTTT. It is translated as CASSTRWGGGELFF.

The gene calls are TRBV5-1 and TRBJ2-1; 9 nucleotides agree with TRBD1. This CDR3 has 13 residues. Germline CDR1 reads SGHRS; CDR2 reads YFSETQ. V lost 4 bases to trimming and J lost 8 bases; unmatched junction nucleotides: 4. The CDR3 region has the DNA TGCGCCAGCAGCCCGGACAGGGGTTATGAGCAGTTCTTC. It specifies CASSPDRGYEQFF.

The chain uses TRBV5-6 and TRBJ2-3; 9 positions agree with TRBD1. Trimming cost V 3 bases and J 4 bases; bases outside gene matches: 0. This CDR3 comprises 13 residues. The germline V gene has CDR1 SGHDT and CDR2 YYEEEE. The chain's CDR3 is CASSWTGADTQYF. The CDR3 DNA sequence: TGTGCCAGCAGCTGGACAGGGGCAGATACGCAGTATTTT.

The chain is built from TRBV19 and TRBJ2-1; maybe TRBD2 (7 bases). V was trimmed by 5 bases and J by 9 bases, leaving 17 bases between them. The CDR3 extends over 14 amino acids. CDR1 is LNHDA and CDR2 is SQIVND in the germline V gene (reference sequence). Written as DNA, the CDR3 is TGTGCCAGTAGTGTACTAAGGGGAGGGGGTGAGCAGTTCTTC. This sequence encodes CASSVLRGGGEQFF. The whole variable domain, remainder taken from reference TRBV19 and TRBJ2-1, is DGGITQSPKYLFRKEGQNVTLSCEQNLNHDAMYWYRQDPGQGLRLIYYSQIVNDFQKGDIAEGYSVSREKKESFPLTVTSAQKNPTAFYLCASSVLRGGGEQFFGPGTRLTVL.

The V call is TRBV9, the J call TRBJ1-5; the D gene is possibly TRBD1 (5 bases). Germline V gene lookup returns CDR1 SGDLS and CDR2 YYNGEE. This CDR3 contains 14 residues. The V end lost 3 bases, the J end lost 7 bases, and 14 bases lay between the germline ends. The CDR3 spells CASSAGGGEQPQHF. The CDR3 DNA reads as TGTGCCAGCAGCGCGGGGGGAGGGGAACAGCCCCAGCATTTT.

Written as DNA, the CDR3 is TGTGCCATCAGCGCTCCGGGACTGAATATGAACACTGAAGCTTTCTTT. Its translation is CAISAPGLNMNTEAFF. V usage is TRBV10-3 and J usage is TRBJ1-1; tentative D call: TRBD1 (5 bases). Germline V gives CDR1 ENHRY, CDR2 SYGVKD. Trimming pared 6 bases from V and 0 bases from J, leaving 17 bases between. The CDR3 contains 16 residues.

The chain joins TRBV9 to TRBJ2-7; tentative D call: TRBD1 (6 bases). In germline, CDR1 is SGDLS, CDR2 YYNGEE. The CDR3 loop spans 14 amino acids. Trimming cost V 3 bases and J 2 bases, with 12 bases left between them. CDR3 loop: CASSGQVIAYEQYF. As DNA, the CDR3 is TGTGCCAGCAGCGGACAGGTGATCGCCTACGAGCAGTACTTC.

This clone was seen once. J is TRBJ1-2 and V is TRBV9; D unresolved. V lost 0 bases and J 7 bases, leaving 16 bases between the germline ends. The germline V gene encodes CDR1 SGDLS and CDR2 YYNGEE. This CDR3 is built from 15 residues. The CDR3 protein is CASSVASSGKSGYTF. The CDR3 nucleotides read TGTGCCAGCAGCGTAGCGTCCAGCGGGAAATCTGGCTACACCTTC. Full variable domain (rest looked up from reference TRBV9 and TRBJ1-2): DSGVTQTPKHLITATGQRVTLRCSPRSGDLSVYWYQQSLDQGLQFLIQYYNGEERAKGNILERFSAQQFPDLHSELNLSSLELGDSALYFCASSVASSGKSGYTFGSGTRLTVV.

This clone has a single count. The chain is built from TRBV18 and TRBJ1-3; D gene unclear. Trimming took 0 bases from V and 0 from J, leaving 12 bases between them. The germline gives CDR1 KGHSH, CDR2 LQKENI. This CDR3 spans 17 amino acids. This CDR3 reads CASSPPGRTISGNTIYF. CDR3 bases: TGTGCCAGCTCACCACCGGGCAGGACTATCTCTGGAAACACCATATATTTT.

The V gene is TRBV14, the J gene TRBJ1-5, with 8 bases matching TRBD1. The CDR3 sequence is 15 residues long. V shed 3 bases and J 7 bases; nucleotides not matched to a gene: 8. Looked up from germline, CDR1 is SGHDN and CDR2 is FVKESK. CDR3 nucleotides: TGTGCCAGCAGCCACCGGACAGGGTATGGCCAGCCCCAGCATTTT. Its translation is CASSHRTGYGQPQHF.

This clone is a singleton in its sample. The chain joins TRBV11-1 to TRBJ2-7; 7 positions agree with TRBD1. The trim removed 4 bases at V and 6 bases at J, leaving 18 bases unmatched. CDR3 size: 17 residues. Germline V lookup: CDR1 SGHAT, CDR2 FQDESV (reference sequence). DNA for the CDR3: TGTGCCAGCAGCTCGAACGCGTTCCAGGGGGTGTTTTTCGAGCAGTACTTC. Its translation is CASSSNAFQGVFFEQYF.

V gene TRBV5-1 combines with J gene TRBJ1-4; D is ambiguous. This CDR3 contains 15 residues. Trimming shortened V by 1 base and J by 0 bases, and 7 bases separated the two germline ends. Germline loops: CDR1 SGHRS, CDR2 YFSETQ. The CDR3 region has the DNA TGCGCCAGCAGCTTGACAGCCGCAACTAATGAAAAACTGTTTTTT. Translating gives CASSLTAATNEKLFF.

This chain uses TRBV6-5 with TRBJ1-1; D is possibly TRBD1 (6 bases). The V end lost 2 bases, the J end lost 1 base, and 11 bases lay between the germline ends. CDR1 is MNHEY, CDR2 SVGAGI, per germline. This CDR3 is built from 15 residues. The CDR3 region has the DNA TGTGCCAGCAGTTACGAGGGGGTCTCGAACACTGAAGCTTTCTTT. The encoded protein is CASSYEGVSNTEAFF.

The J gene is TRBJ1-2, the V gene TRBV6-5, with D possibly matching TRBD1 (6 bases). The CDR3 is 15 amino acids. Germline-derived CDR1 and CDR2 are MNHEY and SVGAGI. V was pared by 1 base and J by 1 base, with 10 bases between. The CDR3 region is CASSYFGQFNYGYTF. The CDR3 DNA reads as TGTGCCAGCAGTTACTTTGGACAGTTTAACTATGGCTACACCTTC.

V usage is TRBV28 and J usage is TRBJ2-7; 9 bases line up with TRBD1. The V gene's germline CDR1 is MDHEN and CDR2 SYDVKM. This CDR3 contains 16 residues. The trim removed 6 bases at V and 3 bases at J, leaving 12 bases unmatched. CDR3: CASSPVRGQGIYEQYF. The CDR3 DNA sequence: TGTGCCAGCAGCCCCGTTCGAGGACAGGGGATCTACGAGCAGTACTTC.

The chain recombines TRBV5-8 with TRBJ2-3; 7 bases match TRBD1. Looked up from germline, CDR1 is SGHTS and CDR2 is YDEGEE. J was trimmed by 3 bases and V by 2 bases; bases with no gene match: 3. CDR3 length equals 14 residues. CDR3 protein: CASSFDRVTDTQYF. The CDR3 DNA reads TGTGCCAGCAGCTTCGACAGGGTTACAGATACGCAGTATTTT.

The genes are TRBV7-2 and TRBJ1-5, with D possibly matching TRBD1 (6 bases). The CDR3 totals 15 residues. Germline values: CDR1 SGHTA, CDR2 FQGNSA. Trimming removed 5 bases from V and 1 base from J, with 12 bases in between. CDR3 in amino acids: CASSQDRLSNQPQHF. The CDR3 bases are TGTGCCAGCAGCCAAGACAGGCTAAGCAATCAGCCCCAGCATTTT.

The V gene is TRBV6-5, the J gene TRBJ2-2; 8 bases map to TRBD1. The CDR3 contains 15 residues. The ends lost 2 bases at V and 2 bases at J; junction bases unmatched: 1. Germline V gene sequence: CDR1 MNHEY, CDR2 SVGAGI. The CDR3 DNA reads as TGTGCCAGCAGTTACGGACAGGGAAACACCGGGGAGCTGTTTTTT. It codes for CASSYGQGNTGELFF.

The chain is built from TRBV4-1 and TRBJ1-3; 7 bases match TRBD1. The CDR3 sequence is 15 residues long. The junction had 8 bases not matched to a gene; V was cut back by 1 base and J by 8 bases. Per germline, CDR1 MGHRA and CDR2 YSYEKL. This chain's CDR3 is CASSQAQNRGDTIYF. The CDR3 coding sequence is TGCGCCAGCAGCCAAGCCCAGAACAGGGGTGACACCATATATTTT.

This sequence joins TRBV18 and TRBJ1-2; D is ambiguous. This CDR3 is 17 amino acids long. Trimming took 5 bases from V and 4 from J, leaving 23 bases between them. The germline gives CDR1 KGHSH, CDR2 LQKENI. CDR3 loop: CASSLHHDPGVSYGYTF. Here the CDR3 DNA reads TGTGCCAGCTCATTACACCACGACCCCGGGGTGAGCTATGGCTACACCTTC. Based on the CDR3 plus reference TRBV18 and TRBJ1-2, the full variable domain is NAGVMQNPRHLVRRRGQEARLRCSPMKGHSHVYWYRQLPEEGLKFMVYLQKENIIDESGMPKERFSAEFPKEGPSILRIQQVVRGDSAAYFCASSLHHDPGVSYGYTFGSGTRLTVV.

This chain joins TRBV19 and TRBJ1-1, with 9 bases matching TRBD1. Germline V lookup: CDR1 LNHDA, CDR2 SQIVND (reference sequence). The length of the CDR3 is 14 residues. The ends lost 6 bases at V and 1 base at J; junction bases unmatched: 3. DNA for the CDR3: TGTGCCAGTAGAGGACAGGGGACGAACACTGAAGCTTTCTTT. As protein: CASRGQGTNTEAFF.

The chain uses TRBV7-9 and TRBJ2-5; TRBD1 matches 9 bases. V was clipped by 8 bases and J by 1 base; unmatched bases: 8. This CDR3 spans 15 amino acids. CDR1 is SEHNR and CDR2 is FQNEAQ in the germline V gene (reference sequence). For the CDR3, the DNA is TGTGCCAGCGGACTCTTGACAGGGGGCCAAGAGACCCAGTACTTC. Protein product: CASGLLTGGQETQYF.